This T cell receptor beta chain came from a study of CD8+CD57+ T cells in acquired aplastic anemia. Across the study: The sorted CD4+ and CD8+ cells yielded an average around 3 ug of DNA.

Concerning this clonotype itself: The antigen is unknown.

Patients chosen for sequencing had shown CD8+CD57+ cell expansion by flow cytometry. When blood sampling took place, the patients had received no therapy. Germline CDR1 and CDR2: SGHVS and FNYEAQ. CDR3 length equals 13 residues. The ends were cut back, 1 base at V and 6 bases at J, with 8 bases in the middle. Regarding the study as a whole: In common between the patients and the controls were twenty-nine CD8+ CDR3 sequences.

The use of genomic DNA as template underpinned the TCR beta VDJ and CDR3 profiling. TCRdb re-called the reads through MiXCR, storing one row per CDR3 protein. The table includes about 98,000 distinct CDR3 sequences, less than 75% detected once. The chain links TRBV7-6 to TRBJ2-3; D unresolved. This TCR was sampled from a human donor with aplastic anemia. The sample taken for sequencing was sorted CD4+, CD8+, or CD8+CD57+ T cells (not recorded which) from PBMCs. The CDR3 sequence: CASSLDPGDTQYF. The CDR3 nucleotides are TGTGCCAGCAGCTTAGATCCTGGGGATACGCAGTATTTT.